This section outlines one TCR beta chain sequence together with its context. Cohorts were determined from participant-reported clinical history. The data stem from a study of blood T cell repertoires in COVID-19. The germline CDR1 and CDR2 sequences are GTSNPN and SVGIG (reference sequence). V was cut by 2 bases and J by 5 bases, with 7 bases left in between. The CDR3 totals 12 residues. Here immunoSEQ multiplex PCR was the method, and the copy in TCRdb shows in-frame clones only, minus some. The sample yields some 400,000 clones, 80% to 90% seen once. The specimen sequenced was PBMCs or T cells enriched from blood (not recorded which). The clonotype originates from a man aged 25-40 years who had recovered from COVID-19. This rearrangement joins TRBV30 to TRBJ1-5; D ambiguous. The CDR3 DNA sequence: TGTGCCTGGAGTCAGCAGGATCAGCCCCAGCATTTT. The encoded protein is CAWSQQDQPQHF.